These 23 T cell receptor beta chains share one sample of origin, sequenced in a study of breast tumors, draining lymph nodes, adjacent tissues. TCRdb called the multiplex PCR reads again in MiXCR, with one record for every CDR3 protein. Here the sample spans around 140,000 distinct CDR3 sequences, approximately 20% being singletons. Axillary draining lymph nodes of breast cancer patients supplied the node samples. Source material: axillary lymph node tissue. Receptors originate from a female donor with breast cancer. Some clones in this sample may be carry-over from other donors' samples.

In its sample, this clonotype was seen a few times. This rearrangement joins TRBV18 to TRBJ2-1; 12 bases are shared with TRBD2. The CDR3 runs 16 residues. Trimming at V came to 3 bases and at J to 7 bases, leaving 7 bases not matched to a gene. Germline CDR1 KGHSH, CDR2 LQKENI. CDR3 bases: TGTGCCAGCTCACCTCAGGCGGGACTAGCGGGTAATGAGCAGTTCTTC. Residues: CASSPQAGLAGNEQFF.

This clonotype was detected many times. The genes are TRBV20-1 and TRBJ2-7, with a weak D call TRBD2 (5 bases). CDR3 length: 13 residues. The germline V gene has CDR1 DFQATT and CDR2 SNEGSKA (reference sequence). Trimming took 1 base from V and 3 from J, leaving 10 bases between them. CDR3 amino acids: CSARAEGLYEQYF. CDR3 nucleotide sequence: TGCAGTGCTAGAGCCGAGGGCCTCTACGAGCAGTACTTC.

The chain uses TRBV28 and TRBJ1-2, with TRBD1 identical over 11 bases. Germline assignment: CDR1 MDHEN and CDR2 SYDVKM. CDR3 length equals 14 residues. V lost 6 bases, J lost 5 bases, and 5 bases stayed unmatched. This CDR3 reads CASSRTGGAYGYTF. Here the CDR3 DNA reads TGTGCCAGCAGCCGGACAGGGGGCGCGTATGGCTACACCTTC.

The table lists this clonotype with many counts. This chain connects TRBV27 to TRBJ2-3, with 9 bases that match TRBD2. This CDR3 is 17 amino acids long. CDR1 is MNHEY and CDR2 is SMNVEV in the germline V gene (reference sequence). V shed 5 bases and J 0 bases; nucleotides not matched to a gene: 9. The CDR3: CASSGTRSGGSTDTQYF. The DNA of the CDR3 is TGTGCCAGCAGTGGGACTCGTAGCGGGGGTAGCACAGATACGCAGTATTTT.

This clonotype was detected many times. The CDR3 DNA follows: TGTGCCAGCGGACCAGGGTTGCGAGAGACCCAGTACTTC. This translates into CASGPGLRETQYF. J is TRBJ2-5 and V is TRBV11-2; perhaps TRBD1 as D (5 bases). Germline CDR1 reads SGHAT; CDR2 reads FQNNGV. CDR3 length: 13 residues. Trimming stripped 8 bases from V and 4 bases from J, with 14 bases between.

This clonotype was recorded only once. V is TRBV5-4 and J is TRBJ2-2; TRBD2 agrees at 13 bases. Trimming cost V 4 bases and J 6 bases; bases outside gene matches: 6. Germline CDR1 reads SGHNT; CDR2 reads YYREEE (reference sequence). The CDR3 totals 16 residues. CDR3 in amino acids: CASSPRTSGGAGELFF. CDR3 nucleotide sequence: TGTGCCAGCAGCCCACGGACTAGCGGGGGTGCCGGGGAGCTGTTTTTT. Supplemented by reference TRBV5-4 and TRBJ2-2, the full variable domain reads ETGVTQSPTHLIKTRGQQVTLRCSSQSGHNTVSWYQQALGQGPQFIFQYYREEENGRGNFPPRFSGLQFPNYSSELNVNALELDDSALYLCASSPRTSGGAGELFFGEGSRLTVL.

Many counts were recorded for this clonotype. The chain combines TRBV29-1 with TRBJ2-2; the D gene is possibly TRBD1 (5 bases). The CDR3 runs to 13 residues. Germline CDR1 reads SQVTM; CDR2 reads ANQGSEA. V was pared by 5 bases and J by 5 bases, with 12 bases between. The CDR3 sequence: CSVRAQGTGELFF. For the CDR3, the DNA is TGCAGCGTTAGAGCGCAGGGAACCGGGGAGCTGTTTTTT.

This clonotype appeared many times. The chain carries TRBV6-1 and TRBJ2-7; 10 bases match TRBD1. Trimming took 4 bases from V and 3 from J; bases not matched to a gene: 6. Germline V gene sequence: CDR1 MNHNS, CDR2 SASEGT. This CDR3 region has 15 residues. The CDR3 sequence is CASSAGTGALYEQYF. Here the CDR3 DNA reads TGTGCCAGCAGTGCGGGGACAGGGGCGCTCTACGAGCAGTACTTC.

Ten or more counts support this clonotype. The chain joins TRBV6-5 to TRBJ2-7; D perhaps matches TRBD2 (5 bases). Trimming removed 6 bases at V and 2 bases at J, with 11 bases between. Germline CDR1 MNHEY, CDR2 SVGAGI. The CDR3 has 13 residues. The DNA for the CDR3 is TGTGCCAGCAGGCGCTCCGGGGCCTACGAGCAGTACTTC. This translates into CASRRSGAYEQYF.

This clonotype was seen many times. The J gene is TRBJ2-3, the V gene TRBV30, with D hard to call. This CDR3 has 11 residues. V lost 1 base and J 3 bases, leaving 2 bases between the germline ends. Germline-derived CDR1 and CDR2 are GTSNPN and SVGIG (reference sequence). The CDR3 bases are TGTGCCTGGAGTGATACAGATACGCAGTATTTT. As protein: CAWSDTDTQYF.

The sample holds many counts of this clonotype. The V and J genes are TRBV30 and TRBJ2-7; D may be TRBD2 (5 bases). The CDR3 totals 14 residues. The germline gives CDR1 GTSNPN, CDR2 SVGIG (reference sequence). V lost 3 bases, J lost 2 bases, and 14 bases lay in between. For the CDR3, the DNA is TGTGCCTGGAGGAATGCCGGGAACCCCTACGAGCAGTACTTC. It specifies CAWRNAGNPYEQYF.

A word on this clonotype: A much larger clone lies a single base off, so this may be a read error. J is TRBJ1-3 and V is TRBV5-1; no reliable D call. This CDR3 has 17 residues. V was shortened by 1 base and J by 2 bases, with 16 bases between the two germline ends. Germline CDR1 and CDR2: SGHRS and YFSETQ. The CDR3 DNA sequence: TGCGCCAGCAGCTTGAGAGGTCAGTCCCCCCCTGGAAACACCATATATTTT. The encoded protein is CASSLRGQSPPGNTIYF.

This clonotype was seen repeatedly, ten times or more. The rearrangement links TRBV11-2 to TRBJ1-6, with D hard to call. The ends were cut back, 5 bases at V and 7 bases at J, with 12 bases in the middle. Germline V gene lookup returns CDR1 SGHAT and CDR2 FQNNGV. This CDR3 contains 14 residues. CDR3 sequence (DNA): TGTGCCAGCAGCCTGCCCTTCCCCAATTCACCCCTCCACTTT. This sequence encodes CASSLPFPNSPLHF.

This clonotype was recorded at least ten times. The chain's CDR3 is CATSTNLADSYEQYF. CDR3 nucleotides: TGTGCCACCAGCACAAACCTAGCGGACTCCTACGAGCAGTACTTC. J is TRBJ2-7 and V is TRBV15, with 7 bases fitting TRBD2. CDR3 length: 15 amino acids. Looked up from germline, CDR1 is LNHNV and CDR2 is YYDKDF (reference sequence). The V and J ends lost 4 bases and 0 bases, in that order; junction bases with no gene match: 6.

This clonotype was seen many times. V is TRBV20-1 and J is TRBJ2-3; either TRBD1 or TRBD2 may supply D (6 bases each). V was pared by 5 bases and J by 5 bases, with 11 bases between. Germline V CDR1 and CDR2: DFQATT, SNEGSKA (reference sequence). The CDR3 consists of 12 residues. The chain's CDR3 is CSAAGEVDTQYF. The CDR3 DNA reads as TGCAGTGCTGCAGGGGAGGTAGATACGCAGTATTTT.

In regard to this clonotype: Possible read error: a much larger clone is one base away. The chain couples TRBV5-6 to TRBJ2-1; tentatively, D is TRBD2 (7 bases). The CDR3 has 16 residues. CDR1 SGHDT and CDR2 YYEEEE come from the germline V gene. V shed 6 bases and J shed 12 bases, with 28 bases lying between them. The CDR3 bases are TGTGCCAGCACCCTCGGGGGACTAAGGGGGGCAATTGGGCAGTTCTTC. This sequence encodes CASTLGGLRGAIGQFF.

This clonotype was recorded at least ten times. The chain couples TRBV11-2 to TRBJ2-1, with 9 bases aligning to TRBD2. This CDR3 comprises 15 residues. J was trimmed by 2 bases and V by 4 bases; bases with no gene match: 3. Germline V gene lookup returns CDR1 SGHAT and CDR2 FQNNGV. The CDR3 DNA reads as TGTGCCAGCAGCTCCCTAGCGGGGCCCTACAATGAGCAGTTCTTC. Translating gives CASSSLAGPYNEQFF.

The sample holds many counts of this clonotype. This sequence joins TRBV10-3 and TRBJ2-1; the D gene could be TRBD1 or TRBD2 (6 bases each). Between the trimmed V and J ends, which lost 0 bases and 4 bases, there was a span of 16 bases. Germline-derived CDR1 and CDR2 are ENHRY and SYGVKD. The length of the CDR3 is 17 residues. This CDR3 reads CAISESTGLALYNEQFF. The DNA of the CDR3 is TGTGCCATCAGTGAGTCGACAGGCCTAGCGCTTTACAATGAGCAGTTCTTC.

Of note for this clonotype: This may be a read error: a much more frequent sequence differs by one nucleotide. This sequence joins TRBV7-2 and TRBJ2-1; either TRBD1 or TRBD2 may supply D (5 bases each). This CDR3 has 13 residues. Germline V gene sequence: CDR1 SGHTA, CDR2 FQGNSA. The germline V and J ends were trimmed by 4 bases and 10 bases, with 14 bases remaining between them. Here the CDR3 reads CASSYRTGAEQFF. In nucleotides, the CDR3 is TGTGCCAGCAGCTACCGTACCGGGGCAGAGCAGTTCTTC.

Points on this clonotype: Because it lacks the conserved phenylalanine or tryptophan at the end, this CDR3 is likely a read error. The chain carries TRBV5-1 and TRBJ2-5; D gene unclear. The CDR3 length is 14 residues. CDR1 SGHRS and CDR2 YFSETQ come from the germline V gene. CDR3 sequence reads: CASRAGLYQKTQYS. CDR3 DNA: TGCGCCAGCAGAGCTGGTCTATACCAAAAGACCCAGTACTCC.

This clonotype occurred many times. This rearrangement joins TRBV11-2 to TRBJ2-7; 10 nucleotides agree with TRBD2. V trimming: 4 bases; J trimming: 6 bases; junction bases outside the gene matches: 6. CDR3 size: 14 residues. Per the germline V gene, CDR1 is SGHAT and CDR2 is FQNNGV. Written as DNA, the CDR3 is TGTGCCAGCAGCTCCTCTAGCGGGAGTGTCGAGCAGTACTTC. Protein sequence: CASSSSSGSVEQYF. Full variable domain (missing parts from reference TRBV11-2 and TRBJ2-7): EAGVAQSPRYKIIEKRQSVAFWCNPISGHATLYWYQQILGQGPKLLIQFQNNGVVDDSQLPKDRFSAERLKGVDSTLKIQPAKLEDSAVYLCASSSSSGSVEQYFGPGTRLTVT.

This clonotype was detected a few times. The chain couples TRBV10-2 to TRBJ2-3, with TRBD2 matching 11 bases. From germline, CDR1 is WSHSY and CDR2 SAAADI. V was clipped by 1 base and J by 1 base; unmatched bases: 1. This CDR3 is 16 amino acids long. This CDR3 reads CASSELAGGGTDTQYF. CDR3 bases: TGCGCCAGCAGTGAGTTAGCGGGAGGGGGCACAGATACGCAGTATTTT.

In the case of this clonotype: This sequence may be a read error, since a much larger clone differs from it by one base. The J gene is TRBJ2-1, the V gene TRBV25-1, with 9 bases identical to TRBD2. The CDR3 is 14 residues long. V lost 9 bases to trimming and J lost 4 bases; unmatched junction nucleotides: 7. Germline CDR1 and CDR2: MGHDK and SYGVNS. The CDR3 bases are TGTGCCAGTTGGGATAGCGGGAGTTACAATGAGCAGTTCTTC. The encoded protein is CASWDSGSYNEQFF.